This T cell receptor (beta chain) was obtained from a study of diagnostic markers for celiac disease (TCRdb year 2020). Via the germline V gene (reference sequence), CDR1 is DFQATT and CDR2 SNEGSKA. The CDR3 sequence holds 15 residues, the cysteine and phenylalanine included. Nucleotide data are not available. The sequencer was an Illumina MiSeq. Based on TCRdb reprocessing of the reads, there is one entry per CDR3 protein sequence, and DNA is missing. The table for this sample lists 5,500 to 7,000 distinct CDR3 sequences. The ten biggest clones cover under 6% of the sample. Comment on this clonotype: Its antigen is unknown.

Rearrangement joined TRBV20-1 to TRBJ2-3; without DNA, the TCRdb call of TRBD1 cannot be checked. Sequenced input: either unsorted cells or a sorted T cell fraction (not recorded which). The sequence was obtained from a human donor. This table probably holds off-target reads from a library built for another chain. The CDR3 protein is CSARALGERWDTQYF.